Below, 15 T cell receptor beta chains from the same sample are listed, as sequenced in a study of T cell repertoires in ileal Crohn's disease. This table comes from immunoSEQ multiplex PCR, and its TCRdb copy is limited to in-frame clones, with some not included. The data show nearly 5,000 clones, about four fifths seen once. The source material was ileal tissue. The receptor set was obtained from an adult with Crohn's disease.

The chain combines TRBV5-1 with TRBJ1-3; the D is unclear. The CDR3 length is 16 residues. The V end lost 0 bases, the J end lost 0 bases, and 10 bases lay between the germline ends. Germline CDR1 is SGHRS and CDR2 is YFSETQ. The CDR3 DNA is TGCGCCAGCAGCTTGGTAGCGGCGGTCTCTGGAAACACCATATATTTT. Translation gives CASSLVAAVSGNTIYF.

This sequence joins TRBV6-6 and TRBJ1-3, with TRBD1 as a possible D gene (6 bases). The CDR3 runs 15 residues. V was trimmed by 6 bases and J by 0 bases, leaving 12 bases between them. CDR1 is MNHNY, CDR2 SVGAGI, per germline (reference sequence). Written as DNA, the CDR3 is TGTGCCAGCAGGCCGGACAGTAACTCTGGAAACACCATATATTTT. This translates into CASRPDSNSGNTIYF.

The V gene is TRBV7-9, the J gene TRBJ1-1; 7 nucleotides agree with TRBD1. Looked up from germline, CDR1 is SEHNR and CDR2 is FQNEAQ (reference sequence). J was trimmed by 0 bases and V by 4 bases; bases with no gene match: 8. CDR3 length equals 16 residues. CDR3 bases: TGTGCCAGCAGCTACCGGGACAGCCTCATGAACACTGAAGCTTTCTTT. Encoded protein: CASSYRDSLMNTEAFF.

V is TRBV18 and J is TRBJ2-3, with 9 bases lining up with TRBD1. The CDR3 loop spans 15 amino acids. The germline CDR1 and CDR2 sequences are KGHSH and LQKENI. V shed 3 bases and J 4 bases; nucleotides not matched to a gene: 5. CDR3 protein: CASSPGQGTADTQYF. CDR3 DNA: TGTGCCAGCTCACCCGGACAGGGGACAGCAGATACGCAGTATTTT.

V and J are TRBV30 and TRBJ2-7; TRBD1 matches 8 bases. Germline loops: CDR1 GTSNPN, CDR2 SVGIG (reference sequence). The CDR3 consists of 11 residues. Trimming removed 5 bases from V and 9 bases from J; junction bases left unmatched: 6. Written as DNA, the CDR3 is TGTGCCTGGGTACAGGGGGTTTTGCAGTACTTC. Amino acids: CAWVQGVLQYF.

The CDR3 coding sequence is TGTGCCAGCAGTGACTCGACTAGCGCAGATACGCAGTATTTT. Translation gives CASSDSTSADTQYF. J is TRBJ2-3 and V is TRBV6-4; 8 nucleotides line up with TRBD2. CDR1 is MRHNA, CDR2 SNTAGT, per germline. This CDR3 has 14 residues. Trimming removed 0 bases from V and 4 bases from J; junction bases left unmatched: 0.

This chain uses TRBV28 with TRBJ1-2; D unresolved. V lost 1 base, J lost 10 bases, and 10 bases lay in between. Germline V CDR1 and CDR2: MDHEN, SYDVKM. CDR3 length equals 12 residues. CDR3 nucleotide sequence: TGTGCCAGCAGTTTATTTCGGGAGGTCTACACCTTC. As protein: CASSLFREVYTF.

This clone showed up just a few times. The gene calls are TRBV15 and TRBJ1-6; no clear D. The V end lost 0 bases, the J end lost 7 bases, and 10 bases lay between the germline ends. Per germline, CDR1 LNHNV and CDR2 YYDKDF (reference sequence). The CDR3 is 15 amino acids. The CDR3 DNA is TGTGCCACCAGCAGAGATCCGGCGGGAAATTCACCCCTCCACTTT. Encoded protein: CATSRDPAGNSPLHF.

The CDR3 DNA sequence: TGTGCCACGAGGCGGGGGATATACGAAAAACTGTTTTTT. Translating it yields CATRRGIYEKLFF. The chain has TRBV10-3 and TRBJ1-4, with D perhaps TRBD1 (5 bases). The CDR3 is made up of 13 amino acids. Trimming removed 10 bases from V and 8 bases from J, with 17 bases in between. Germline V gene lookup returns CDR1 ENHRY and CDR2 SYGVKD.

The chain links TRBV5-1 to TRBJ2-1, with D uncertain. This CDR3 region has 11 residues. Germline loops: CDR1 SGHRS, CDR2 YFSETQ. V dropped 1 base and J dropped 8 bases, with 4 bases sitting between them. The CDR3, as DNA: TGCGCCAGCAGCTTGTTCGATGAGCAGTTCTTC. Encoded protein: CASSLFDEQFF.

This chain uses TRBV14 with TRBJ1-1; 7 nucleotides match TRBD1. CDR3 length equals 14 residues. Germline V CDR1 and CDR2: SGHDN, FVKESK. The ends lost 6 bases at V and 1 base at J; junction bases unmatched: 5. The CDR3 bases are TGTGCCAGCAGGCGACAGGGCTCGAACACTGAAGCTTTCTTT. Protein: CASRRQGSNTEAFF.

In its sample, this clone was seen a few times. The V gene is TRBV19, the J gene TRBJ2-7; TRBD1 is a possible D gene (5 bases). The length of the CDR3 is 17 residues. The germline V gene encodes CDR1 LNHDA and CDR2 SQIVND (reference sequence). With 3 bases removed from V and 2 bases from J, the gap between germline ends came to 20 bases. CDR3 sequence reads: CASSIGFRDSPAYEQYF. In nucleotides, the CDR3 is TGTGCCAGTAGTATCGGTTTTCGTGACAGCCCGGCCTACGAGCAGTACTTC.

The chain employs TRBV7-2 and TRBJ1-2; the match to TRBD1 covers 8 bases. V trimming: 5 bases; J trimming: 7 bases; junction bases outside the gene matches: 9. Germline V CDR1 and CDR2: SGHTA, FQGNSA. This CDR3 contains 14 residues. CDR3 amino acids: CASSPLTGVGGYTF. The DNA for the CDR3 is TGTGCCAGCAGCCCGTTGACAGGGGTTGGTGGCTACACCTTC. The full variable domain, completed using reference TRBV7-2 and TRBJ1-2, is GAGVSQSPSNKVTEKGKDVELRCDPISGHTALYWYRQSLGQGLEFLIYFQGNSAPDKSGLPSDRFSAERTGGSVSTLTIQRTQQEDSAVYLCASSPLTGVGGYTFGSGTRLTVV.

The gene calls are TRBV7-8 and TRBJ2-3; 9 bases match TRBD2. Germline lookup yields CDR1 SGHVS and CDR2 FQNEAQ. Germline trimming cut 5 bases from V and 7 bases from J; bases unmatched to any gene: 13. This CDR3 spans 16 amino acids. This CDR3 is CASSPPLAGTSYTQYF. The CDR3 coding sequence is TGTGCCAGCAGCCCCCCGTTAGCCGGGACTAGCTATACGCAGTATTTT.

The chain joins TRBV30 to TRBJ1-2; D call uncertain. The CDR3 runs to 13 residues. V lost 0 bases, J lost 3 bases, and 8 bases lay in between. Germline loops: CDR1 GTSNPN, CDR2 SVGIG (reference sequence). The CDR3 sequence is CAWSVNMDYGYTF. The CDR3 nucleotides read TGTGCCTGGAGTGTGAACATGGACTATGGCTACACCTTC.